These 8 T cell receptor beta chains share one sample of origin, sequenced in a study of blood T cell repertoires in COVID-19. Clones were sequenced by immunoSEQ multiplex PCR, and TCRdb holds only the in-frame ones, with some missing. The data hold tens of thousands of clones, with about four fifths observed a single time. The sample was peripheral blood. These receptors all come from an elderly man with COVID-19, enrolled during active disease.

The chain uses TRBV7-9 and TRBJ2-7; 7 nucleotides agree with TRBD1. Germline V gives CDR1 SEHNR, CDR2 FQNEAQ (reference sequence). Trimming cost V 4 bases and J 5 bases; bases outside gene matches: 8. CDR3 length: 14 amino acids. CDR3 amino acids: CASSSTGPTNEQYF. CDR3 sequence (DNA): TGTGCCAGCAGCTCGACAGGGCCGACGAACGAGCAGTACTTC.

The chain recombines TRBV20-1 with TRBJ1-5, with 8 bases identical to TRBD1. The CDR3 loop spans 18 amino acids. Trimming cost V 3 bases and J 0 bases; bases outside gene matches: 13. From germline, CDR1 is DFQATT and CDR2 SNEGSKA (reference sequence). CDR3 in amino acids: CSASPIWTGKNSNQPQHF. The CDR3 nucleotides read TGCAGTGCTAGTCCCATCTGGACAGGGAAAAATAGCAATCAGCCCCAGCATTTT.

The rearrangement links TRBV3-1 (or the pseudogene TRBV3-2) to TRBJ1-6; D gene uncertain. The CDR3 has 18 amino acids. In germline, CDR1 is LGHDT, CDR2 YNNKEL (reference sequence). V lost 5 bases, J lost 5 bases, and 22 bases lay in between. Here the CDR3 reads CASSYSPPIIHHNSPLHF. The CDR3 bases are TGTGCCAGCAGCTATAGCCCTCCCATCATACATCATAATTCACCCCTCCACTTT.

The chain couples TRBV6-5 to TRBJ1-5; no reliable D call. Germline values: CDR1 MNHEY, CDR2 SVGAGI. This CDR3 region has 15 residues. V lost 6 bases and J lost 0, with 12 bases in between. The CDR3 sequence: CASSHQVYSNQPQHF. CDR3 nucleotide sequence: TGTGCCAGCAGCCACCAGGTCTATAGCAATCAGCCCCAGCATTTT.

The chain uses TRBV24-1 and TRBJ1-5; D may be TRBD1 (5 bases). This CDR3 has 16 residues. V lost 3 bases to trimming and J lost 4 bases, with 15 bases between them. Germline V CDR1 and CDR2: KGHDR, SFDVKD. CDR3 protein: CATSDLKEGINQPQHF. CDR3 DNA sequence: TGTGCCACCAGTGATCTGAAGGAGGGGATTAATCAGCCCCAGCATTTT.

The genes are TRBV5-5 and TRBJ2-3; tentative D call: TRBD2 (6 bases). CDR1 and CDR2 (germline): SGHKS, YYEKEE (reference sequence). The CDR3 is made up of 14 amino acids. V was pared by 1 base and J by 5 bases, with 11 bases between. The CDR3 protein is CASSLIPGRDTQYF. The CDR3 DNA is TGTGCCAGCAGCTTGATTCCCGGGAGAGATACGCAGTATTTT.

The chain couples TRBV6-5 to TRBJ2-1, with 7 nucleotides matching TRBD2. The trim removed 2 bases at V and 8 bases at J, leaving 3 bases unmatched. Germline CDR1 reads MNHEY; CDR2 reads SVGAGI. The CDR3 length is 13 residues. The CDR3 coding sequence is TGTGCCAGCAGTTACGGGGCGGGAGATGAGCAGTTCTTC. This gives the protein CASSYGAGDEQFF.

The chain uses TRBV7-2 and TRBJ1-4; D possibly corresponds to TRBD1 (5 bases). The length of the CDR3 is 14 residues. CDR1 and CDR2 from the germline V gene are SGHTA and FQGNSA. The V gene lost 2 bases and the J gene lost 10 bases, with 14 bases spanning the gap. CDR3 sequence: CASSLLVGGAKLFF. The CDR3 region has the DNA TGTGCCAGCAGCTTATTAGTTGGCGGGGCAAAACTGTTTTTT.